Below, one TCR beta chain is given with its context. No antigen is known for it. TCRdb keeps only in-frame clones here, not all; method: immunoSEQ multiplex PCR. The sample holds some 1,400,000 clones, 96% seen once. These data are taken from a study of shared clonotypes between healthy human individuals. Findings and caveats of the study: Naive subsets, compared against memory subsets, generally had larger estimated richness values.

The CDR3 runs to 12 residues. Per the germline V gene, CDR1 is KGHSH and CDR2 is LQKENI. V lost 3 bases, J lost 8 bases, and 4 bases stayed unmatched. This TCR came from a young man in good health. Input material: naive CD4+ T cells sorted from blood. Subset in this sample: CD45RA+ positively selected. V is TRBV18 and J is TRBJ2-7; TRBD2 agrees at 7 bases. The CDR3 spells CASSPEGGKQYF. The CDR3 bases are TGTGCCAGCTCACCCGAGGGAGGGAAGCAGTACTTC.